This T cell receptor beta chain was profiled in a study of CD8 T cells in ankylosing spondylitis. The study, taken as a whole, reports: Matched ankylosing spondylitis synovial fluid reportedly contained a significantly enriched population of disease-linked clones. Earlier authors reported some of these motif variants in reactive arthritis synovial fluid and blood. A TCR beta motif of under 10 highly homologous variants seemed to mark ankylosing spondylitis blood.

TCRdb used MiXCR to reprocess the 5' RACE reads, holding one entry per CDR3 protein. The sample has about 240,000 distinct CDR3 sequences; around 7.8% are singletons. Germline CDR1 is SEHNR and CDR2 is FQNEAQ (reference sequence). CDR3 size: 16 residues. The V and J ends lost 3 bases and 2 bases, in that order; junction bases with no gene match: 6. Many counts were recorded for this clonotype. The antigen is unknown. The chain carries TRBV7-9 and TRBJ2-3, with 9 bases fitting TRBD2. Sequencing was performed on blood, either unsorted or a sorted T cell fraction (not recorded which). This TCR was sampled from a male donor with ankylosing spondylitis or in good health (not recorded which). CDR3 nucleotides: TGTGCCAGCAGCTTTGCCGGGACTAGCTCCACAGATACGCAGTATTTT. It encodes CASSFAGTSSTDTQYF.